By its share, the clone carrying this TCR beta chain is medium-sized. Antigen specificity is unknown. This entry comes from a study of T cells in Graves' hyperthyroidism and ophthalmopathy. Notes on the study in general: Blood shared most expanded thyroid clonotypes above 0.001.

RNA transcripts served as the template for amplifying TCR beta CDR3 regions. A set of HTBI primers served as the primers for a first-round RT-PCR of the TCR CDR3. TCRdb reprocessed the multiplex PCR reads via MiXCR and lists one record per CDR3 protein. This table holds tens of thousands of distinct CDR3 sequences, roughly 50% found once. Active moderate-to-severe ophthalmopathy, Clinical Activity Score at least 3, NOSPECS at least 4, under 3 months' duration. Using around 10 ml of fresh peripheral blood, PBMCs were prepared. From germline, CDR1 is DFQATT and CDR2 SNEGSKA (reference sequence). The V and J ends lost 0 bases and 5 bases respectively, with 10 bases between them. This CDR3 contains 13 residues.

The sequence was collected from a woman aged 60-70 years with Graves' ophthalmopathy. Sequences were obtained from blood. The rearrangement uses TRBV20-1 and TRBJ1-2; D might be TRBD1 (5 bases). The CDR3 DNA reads TGCAGTGCTAGAGAGGCGGACATTTATGGCTACACCTTC. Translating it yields CSAREADIYGYTF.